Listed below are T cell receptor beta chains from one sample, sequenced in a study of blood T cells in healthy people across ages. MiXCR, applied by TCRdb to the 5' RACE reads, yields one record per CDR3 protein. The sample has 1.5 million to 2 million distinct CDR3 sequences, about 49% seen once. The sequenced sample consisted of blood. Receptors were obtained from a woman aged 40 to 50 in good health. Each CDR3 is given with its conserved first and last residue. D genes are given only for firm matches. Not all rows give a size; the values are once, few, many and, for expanded clones, a class.

V gene	clone size	J gene	D gene	CDR3 DNA	CDR3 protein
TRBV28	NA	TRBJ2-5	NA	TGTGCCAGCAGTTTATGGGCGGATCGCGAGACCCAGTACTTC	CASSLWADRETQYF
TRBV6-2/TRBV6-3	NA	TRBJ2-7	TRBD2	TGTGCCAGCATGCCCTCCGGGGCGGGGGGGCCGAAAGAGCAGTACTTC	CASMPSGAGGPKEQYF
TRBV7-2	NA	TRBJ1-5	NA	TGTGCCAGCAGCTTAGGAGAGGCAGGGTTTCAGCCCCAGCATTTT	CASSLGEAGFQPQHF
TRBV10-3	NA	TRBJ1-2	NA	TGTGCCTCGGGGGAATATAACTATGGCTACACCTTC	CASGEYNYGYTF
TRBV7-9	NA	TRBJ2-7	NA	TGTGCCAGCACCCATCGGAGGGCTACAGGGACCGGCTACGAGCAGTACTTC	CASTHRRATGTGYEQYF
TRBV6-2/TRBV6-3	NA	TRBJ2-5	NA	TGTGCCAGCACCCACTTCAATGAGCAGTACTTC	CASTHFNEQYF
TRBV4-2	few	TRBJ2-1	TRBD2	TGTGCCAGCAGCCAGGCCGGGACTAGCGGGGACAATGAGCAGTTCTTC	CASSQAGTSGDNEQFF
TRBV6-1	NA	TRBJ2-1	NA	TGTGCCAGCAGTGAAGTGGAGGGGGGCTACCTGGGGGAGCAGTTCTTC	CASSEVEGGYLGEQFF
TRBV29-1	few	TRBJ1-2	NA	TGCAGCGTTGGGACTAGGGAGCCAGGGTATTATGGCTACACCTTC	CSVGTREPGYYGYTF
TRBV20-1	NA	TRBJ2-3	NA	TGCAGTGGGCGCACCACCACAGATACGCAGTATTTT	CSGRTTTDTQYF
TRBV6-5	few	TRBJ2-3	NA	TGTGCCAGCAGTCGCCGCAGACTAGACACAGATACGCAGTATTTT	CASSRRRLDTDTQYF
TRBV20-1	NA	TRBJ2-7	NA	TGCAGTGCTAAGAGACAGAGCTACGAGCAGTACTTC	CSAKRQSYEQYF
TRBV13	NA	TRBJ2-1	NA	TGTGCCAGCAGGACAGAAAATGAGCAGTTCTTC	CASRTENEQFF
TRBV11-1	NA	TRBJ2-7	NA	TGTGCCAGCAGCCGTATTGGGACTTCCTACGAGCAGTACTTC	CASSRIGTSYEQYF
TRBV28	NA	TRBJ2-4	NA	TGTGCCAGCAGTACGATAGGGGCAGGGGAGGGAAACATTCAGTACTTC	CASSTIGAGEGNIQYF
TRBV7-2	NA	TRBJ2-6	NA	TGTGCCAGCAGCTTTCGTGGGGCCAACGTCCTGACTTTC	CASSFRGANVLTF
TRBV2	NA	TRBJ2-1	TRBD2	TGTGCCAGCAGTGAAGCGTGGGATAGCGGGGGCGAGGACAATGAGCAGTTCTTC	CASSEAWDSGGEDNEQFF
TRBV2	few	TRBJ2-5	TRBD2	TGTGCCAGCAACGGTCGGAGGTTTTCTAGCGGGGATCAAGAGGGGTCCCAGTACTTC	CASNGRRFSSGDQEGSQYF
TRBV20-1	NA	TRBJ2-4	TRBD1	TGCAGTTCCGAGGGGGACAGGGTGAACATTCAGTACTTC	CSSEGDRVNIQYF
TRBV6-6	NA	TRBJ1-5	TRBD1	TGTGCCAGCCGCGGGACAGGCTATCAGCCCCAGCATTTT	CASRGTGYQPQHF
TRBV20-1	NA	TRBJ2-7	NA	TGCAGTGCTCCTGGGACCGTTAAGTCTTCTTACGAGCAGTACTTC	CSAPGTVKSSYEQYF
TRBV20-1	once	TRBJ1-2	NA	TGCAGTGCTACGGTGCACTATGGCTACACCTTC	CSATVHYGYTF
TRBV12-3/TRBV12-4	NA	TRBJ1-2	NA	TGTGCCAGCAACAAGCACCCTAACTATGGCTACACCTTC	CASNKHPNYGYTF
TRBV6-2/TRBV6-3	NA	TRBJ2-1	NA	TGTGCCAGCCTCCGGGACTCCGACTACAATGAGCAGTTCTTC	CASLRDSDYNEQFF
TRBV2	NA	TRBJ2-5	NA	TGTGCCAGCAGTGCCACGGGACAAAGAGAGACCCAGTACTTC	CASSATGQRETQYF
TRBV9	NA	TRBJ2-5	TRBD1	TGTGCCAGCAGCGTAGTAGGGACAGGGGACCAAGAGACCCAGTACTTC	CASSVVGTGDQETQYF
TRBV7-9	few	TRBJ2-1	NA	TGTGCCAGCAGCCTACGGGTTTCCTCCTACAATGAGCAGTTCTTC	CASSLRVSSYNEQFF
TRBV9	NA	TRBJ1-2	NA	TGTGCCAGCAGCGTAATTGGAGGGGCCAATGGCTGCACCTTC	CASSVIGGANGCTF
TRBV12-3/TRBV12-4	NA	TRBJ2-3	NA	TGTGCCAGCAGTAACCGGGACCCTAGCACAGATACGCAGTATTTT	CASSNRDPSTDTQYF
TRBV11-2	NA	TRBJ2-1	NA	TGTGCCAGCAGCTACGGCTTGGAGACTAAATTCCAAGGGACCCAGTTCTTC	CASSYGLETKFQGTQFF
TRBV20-1	NA	TRBJ2-3	NA	TGCAGTGCTAGAAAGCGGACTAGCACAGATACGCAGTATTTT	CSARKRTSTDTQYF
TRBV20-1	few	TRBJ2-7	TRBD2	TGCAGTGCTAGAGTAGCGGGGTACTACGAGCAGTACTTC	CSARVAGYYEQYF
TRBV5-6	few	TRBJ2-5	TRBD2	TGTGCCAGCAGCTTGGTTGGGGTAGCGGGGGGCAAAGAGACCCAGTACTTC	CASSLVGVAGGKETQYF